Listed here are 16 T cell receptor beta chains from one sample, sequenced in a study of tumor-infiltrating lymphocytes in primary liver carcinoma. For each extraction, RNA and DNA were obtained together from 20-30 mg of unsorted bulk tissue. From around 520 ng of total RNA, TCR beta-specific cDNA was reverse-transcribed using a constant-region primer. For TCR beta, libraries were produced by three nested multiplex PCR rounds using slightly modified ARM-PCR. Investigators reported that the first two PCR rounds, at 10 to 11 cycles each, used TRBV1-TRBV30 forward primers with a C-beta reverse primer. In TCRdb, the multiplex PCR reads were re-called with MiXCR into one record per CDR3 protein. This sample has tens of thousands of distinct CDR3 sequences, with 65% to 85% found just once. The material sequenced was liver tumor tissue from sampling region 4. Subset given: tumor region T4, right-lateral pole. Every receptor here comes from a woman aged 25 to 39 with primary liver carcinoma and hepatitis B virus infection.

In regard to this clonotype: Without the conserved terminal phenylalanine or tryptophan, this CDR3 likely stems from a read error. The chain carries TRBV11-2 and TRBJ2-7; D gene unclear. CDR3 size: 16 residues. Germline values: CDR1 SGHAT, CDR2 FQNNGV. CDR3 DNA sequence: TGTGCCAGTAGCTCATATCCGGGTCCCTACGTCTACGAGCAGTACTCT. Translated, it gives CASSSYPGPYVYEQYS.

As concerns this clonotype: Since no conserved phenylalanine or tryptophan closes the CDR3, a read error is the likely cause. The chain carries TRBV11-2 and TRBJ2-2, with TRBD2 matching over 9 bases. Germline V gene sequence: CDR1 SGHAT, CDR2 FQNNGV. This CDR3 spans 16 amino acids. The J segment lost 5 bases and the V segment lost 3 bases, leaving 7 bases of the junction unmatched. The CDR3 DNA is TGTGCCAGCAGCTTGGTGGCGCTAGCGGGAACCGGGGAGCTGTTTTCT. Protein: CASSLVALAGTGELFS.

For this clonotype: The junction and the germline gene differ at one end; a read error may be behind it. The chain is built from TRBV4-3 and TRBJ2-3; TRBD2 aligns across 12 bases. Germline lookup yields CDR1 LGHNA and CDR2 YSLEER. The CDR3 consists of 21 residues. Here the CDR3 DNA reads TGCGCCGGCAGCCAAGAGCCGATAACTAGCGGGAGGACGTGGGTCACAGATACGCAGTATTTT. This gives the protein CAGSQEPITSGRTWVTDTQYF.

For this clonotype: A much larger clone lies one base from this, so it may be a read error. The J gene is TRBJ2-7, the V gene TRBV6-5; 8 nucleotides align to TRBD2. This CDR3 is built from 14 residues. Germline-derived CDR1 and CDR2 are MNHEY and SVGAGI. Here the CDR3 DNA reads TGTGTCTCCAGGCCGGAGGGACTAGCCTACGAGCAGTACTTC. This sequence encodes CVSRPEGLAYEQYF.

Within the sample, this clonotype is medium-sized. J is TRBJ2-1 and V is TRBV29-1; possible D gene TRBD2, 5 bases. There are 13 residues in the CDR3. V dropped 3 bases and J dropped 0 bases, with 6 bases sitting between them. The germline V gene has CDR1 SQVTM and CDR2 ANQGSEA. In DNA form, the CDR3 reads TGCAGCGTTGAGGGGAGCTCCTACAATGAGCAGTTCTTC. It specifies CSVEGSSYNEQFF.

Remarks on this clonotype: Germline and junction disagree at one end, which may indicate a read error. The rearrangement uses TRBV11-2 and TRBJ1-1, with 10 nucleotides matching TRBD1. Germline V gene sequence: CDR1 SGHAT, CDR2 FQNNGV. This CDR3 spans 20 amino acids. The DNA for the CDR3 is TGTGCCTGCAGGGCTCGGGACAGGGGACGCAAGAGGTGGAGCAACACTGAAGCTTTCTTT. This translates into CACRARDRGRKRWSNTEAFF. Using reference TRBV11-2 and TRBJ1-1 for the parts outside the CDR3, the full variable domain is EAGVAQSPRYKIIEKRQSVAFWCNPISGHATLYWYQQILGQGPKLLIQFQNNGVVDDSQLPKDRFSAERLKGVDSTLKIQPAKLEDSAVYLCACRARDRGRKRWSNTEAFFGQGTRLTVV.

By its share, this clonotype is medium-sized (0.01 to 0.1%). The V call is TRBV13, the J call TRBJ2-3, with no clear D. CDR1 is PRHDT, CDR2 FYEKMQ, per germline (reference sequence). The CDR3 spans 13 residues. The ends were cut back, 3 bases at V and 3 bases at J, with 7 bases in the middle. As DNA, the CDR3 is TGTGCCAGCAGCTTGGGTTTAACAGATACGCAGTATTTT. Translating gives CASSLGLTDTQYF.

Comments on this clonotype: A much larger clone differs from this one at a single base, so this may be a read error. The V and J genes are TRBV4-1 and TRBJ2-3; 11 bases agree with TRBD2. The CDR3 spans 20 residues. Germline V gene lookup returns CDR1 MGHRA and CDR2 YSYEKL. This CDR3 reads CASSQDLTSGIIGRTGTQYF. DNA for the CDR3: TGCGCCAGCAGCCAAGATCTGACTAGCGGGATTATCGGGCGCACAGGTACGCAGTATTTT.

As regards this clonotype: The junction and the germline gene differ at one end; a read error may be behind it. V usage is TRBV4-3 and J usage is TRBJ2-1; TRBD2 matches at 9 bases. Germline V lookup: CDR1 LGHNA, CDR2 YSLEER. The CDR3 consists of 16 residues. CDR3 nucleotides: TGTGACAGCAGCCAAAACGTAGCGGGAGCCAGAGATGCGCAGTTCTTC. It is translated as CDSSQNVAGARDAQFF.

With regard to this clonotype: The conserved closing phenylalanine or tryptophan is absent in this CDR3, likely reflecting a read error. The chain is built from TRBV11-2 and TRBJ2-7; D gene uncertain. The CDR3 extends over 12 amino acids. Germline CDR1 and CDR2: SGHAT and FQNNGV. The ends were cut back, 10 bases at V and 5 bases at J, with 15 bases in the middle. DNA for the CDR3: TGTGCCACCCGCATATGGTACCACGAGCAGTACTTA. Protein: CATRIWYHEQYL.

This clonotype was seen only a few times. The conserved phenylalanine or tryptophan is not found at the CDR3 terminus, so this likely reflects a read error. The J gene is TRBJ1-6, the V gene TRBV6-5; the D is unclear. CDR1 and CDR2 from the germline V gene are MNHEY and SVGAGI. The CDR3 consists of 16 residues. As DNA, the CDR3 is TGTGCCAGCAGTAAACAGTCTGCCATATATAATCCACCCCTCCACACT. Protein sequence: CASSKQSAIYNPPLHT.

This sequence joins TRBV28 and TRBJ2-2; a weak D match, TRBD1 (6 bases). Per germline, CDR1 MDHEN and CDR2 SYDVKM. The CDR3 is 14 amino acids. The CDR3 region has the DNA TGTGTCTGCAGGGCAGGGGATCTTACCGGGGAGCTGTTTTTT. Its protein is CVCRAGDLTGELFF.

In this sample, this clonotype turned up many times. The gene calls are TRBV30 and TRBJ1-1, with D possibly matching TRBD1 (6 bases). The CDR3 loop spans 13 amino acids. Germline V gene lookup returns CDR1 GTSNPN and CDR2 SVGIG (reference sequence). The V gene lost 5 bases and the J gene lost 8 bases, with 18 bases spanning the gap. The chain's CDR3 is CAWGLDRLTEAFF. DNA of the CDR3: TGTGCCTGGGGCTTGGACAGATTGACCGAAGCTTTCTTT.

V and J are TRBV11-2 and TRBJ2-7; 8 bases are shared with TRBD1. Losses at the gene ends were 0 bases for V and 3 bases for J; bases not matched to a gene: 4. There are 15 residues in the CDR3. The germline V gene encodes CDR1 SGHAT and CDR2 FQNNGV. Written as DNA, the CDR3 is TGTGCCAGCAGCTTAGACAGGACAGGGCGCTACGAGCAGTACTTC. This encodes CASSLDRTGRYEQYF.

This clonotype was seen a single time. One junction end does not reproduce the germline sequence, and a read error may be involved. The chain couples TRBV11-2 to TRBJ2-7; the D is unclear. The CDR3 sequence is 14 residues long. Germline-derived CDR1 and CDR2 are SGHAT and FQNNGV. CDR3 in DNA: TGTACCAGCAGCCGTGACACCTTCTCCTACGAGCGATACTTC. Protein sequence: CTSSRDTFSYERYF.

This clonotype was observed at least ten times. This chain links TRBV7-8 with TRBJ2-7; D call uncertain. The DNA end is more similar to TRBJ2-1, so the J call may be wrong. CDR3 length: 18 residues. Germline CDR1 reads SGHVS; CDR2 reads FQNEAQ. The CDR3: CASSSGRGRTMSSCEQFF. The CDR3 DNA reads TGTGCCAGCAGCTCGGGTCGCGGTCGTACTATGAGCTCCTGCGAGCAGTTCTTC.